These 18 T cell receptor beta chains originate from one sample sequenced in a study of CD8 T cells in Susac syndrome. Random hexamers were used to reverse transcribe an amount of roughly 0.5 to 1 ug RNA. TCRdb recomputed calls from the immunoSEQ multiplex PCR reads with MiXCR, one row per CDR3 protein. The sample lists 150,000 to 200,000 distinct CDR3 sequences; about 94% were seen once. Input material: CD4+ T cells from PBMCs. These receptors all come from a human donor in good health.

The V call is TRBV7-3, the J call TRBJ2-3; 8 nucleotides agree with TRBD2. The CDR3 extends over 15 amino acids. The V gene end was trimmed by 4 bases and the J gene end by 4 bases; junction bases not matched to a gene: 7. Germline CDR1 reads SGHTA; CDR2 reads FQGTGA. As DNA, the CDR3 is TGTGCCAGCAGCTCACCTCGGGAGGGTTCAGATACGCAGTATTTT. This gives the protein CASSSPREGSDTQYF.

This clonotype was seen a single time. The chain recombines TRBV5-1 with TRBJ2-7; a weak D match, TRBD2 (6 bases). Trimming left V 4 bases short and J 5 bases short, with 16 bases between. There are 14 residues in the CDR3. CDR1 and CDR2 (germline): SGHRS, YFSETQ. The CDR3 coding sequence is TGCGCCAGCAGCCCGGGCGGGGTGGAGAACGAGCAGTACTTC. This translates into CASSPGGVENEQYF.

V is TRBV7-2 and J is TRBJ1-5, with D possibly TRBD1 on 6 matching bases. The CDR3 extends over 13 amino acids. Trimming removed 5 bases from V and 7 bases from J, with 12 bases in between. Germline-derived CDR1 and CDR2 are SGHTA and FQGNSA. This CDR3 is CASSQGGGQPQHF. CDR3 in DNA: TGTGCCAGCAGCCAAGGGGGAGGGCAGCCCCAGCATTTT. Looking up the rest from reference TRBV7-2 and TRBJ1-5 gives the full variable domain: GAGVSQSPSNKVTEKGKDVELRCDPISGHTALYWYRQSLGQGLEFLIYFQGNSAPDKSGLPSDRFSAERTGGSVSTLTIQRTQQEDSAVYLCASSQGGGQPQHFGDGTRLSIL.

The chain carries TRBV20-1 and TRBJ2-7, with D possibly being TRBD2 (5 bases). V was trimmed by 3 bases and J by 2 bases, leaving 14 bases between them. This CDR3 is built from 14 residues. Germline values: CDR1 DFQATT, CDR2 SNEGSKA (reference sequence). CDR3 sequence (DNA): TGCAGTGCTAGGTTTAGCGTGTGGGCCTACGAGCAGTACTTC. Residues: CSARFSVWAYEQYF.

J is TRBJ1-1 and V is TRBV23-1; 9 bases agree with TRBD1. TRBV23-1 is flagged as an ORF with uncertain function. Losses at the gene ends were 2 bases for V and 8 bases for J; bases not matched to a gene: 9. This CDR3 contains 15 residues. The chain's CDR3 is CASSQTGQGYREAFF. The CDR3 coding sequence is TGCGCCAGCAGTCAAACAGGACAGGGGTATCGGGAAGCTTTCTTT.

This chain connects TRBV29-1 to TRBJ2-1; D is ambiguous. V lost 2 bases to trimming and J lost 10 bases, with 9 bases between them. In germline, CDR1 is SQVTM, CDR2 ANQGSEA. This CDR3 contains 11 residues. CDR3 sequence (DNA): TGCAGCGTTGAACAACGGGTCGAGCAGTTCTTC. This codes for CSVEQRVEQFF.

This chain joins TRBV6-5 and TRBJ2-4, with a weak D call TRBD2 (5 bases). The CDR3 has 14 amino acids. Germline-derived CDR1 and CDR2 are MNHEY and SVGAGI. V lost 7 bases and J 0 bases, leaving 10 bases between the germline ends. CDR3 region: CASTPDLAKNIQYF. CDR3 nucleotide sequence: TGTGCCAGCACCCCGGACTTAGCCAAAAACATTCAGTACTTC.

This clonotype was found once. This chain connects TRBV6-2 or TRBV6-3 to TRBJ2-7; 7 nucleotides match TRBD1. The CDR3 sequence is 14 residues long. Per germline, CDR1 MNHEY and CDR2 SVGEGT. The J segment lost 3 bases and the V segment lost 6 bases, leaving 8 bases of the junction unmatched. CDR3 loop: CASRTPGQIYEQYF. As DNA, the CDR3 is TGTGCCAGCAGAACTCCGGGACAGATCTACGAGCAGTACTTC.

This clonotype was seen a single time. The chain links TRBV29-1 to TRBJ2-3; 9 positions match TRBD2. Germline-derived CDR1 and CDR2 are SQVTM and ANQGSEA. Trimming cost V 0 bases and J 3 bases; bases outside gene matches: 7. The CDR3 has 16 amino acids. CDR3 in amino acids: CSVEDRAGGPTDTQYF. The DNA of the CDR3 is TGCAGCGTTGAAGATCGGGCGGGAGGGCCAACAGATACGCAGTATTTT.

The chain is built from TRBV28 and TRBJ2-2; perhaps TRBD2 as D (6 bases). This CDR3 contains 13 residues. Trimming removed 7 bases at V and 5 bases at J, with 11 bases between. CDR1 and CDR2 (germline): MDHEN, SYDVKM. The CDR3 sequence is CASNKEGTGELFF. The CDR3 DNA reads as TGTGCCAGCAATAAGGAGGGGACCGGGGAGCTGTTTTTT. The full variable domain, in which reference TRBV28 and TRBJ2-2 provide the parts outside the CDR3, is DVKVTQSSRYLVKRTGEKVFLECVQDMDHENMFWYRQDPGLGLRLIYFSYDVKMKEKGDIPEGYSVSREKKERFSLILESASTNQTSMYLCASNKEGTGELFFGEGSRLTVL.

Turning to this clonotype: A junction boundary mismatches the germline segment, possibly from a read error. The J gene is TRBJ2-4, the V gene TRBV29-1; 8 nucleotides match TRBD1. Per the germline V gene, CDR1 is SQVTM and CDR2 is ANQGSEA. The CDR3 length is 13 residues. The DNA of the CDR3 is TGCAGCGTGACCCAGGGGGCCACAAACATTCAGTACTTC. This translates into CSVTQGATNIQYF.

The chain recombines TRBV6-1 with TRBJ1-2; D perhaps matches TRBD1 (5 bases). Trimming shortened V by 8 bases and J by 2 bases, and 6 bases separated the two germline ends. This CDR3 has 11 residues. Germline assignment: CDR1 MNHNS and CDR2 SASEGT. CDR3 in DNA: TGTGCCAGCTGGGGGAACTATGGCTACACCTTC. This translates into CASWGNYGYTF.

The chain is built from TRBV11-3 and TRBJ2-7; 8 bases fit TRBD2. The CDR3 totals 13 residues. Germline CDR1 and CDR2: SGHNT and YENEEA. V lost 5 bases to trimming and J lost 2 bases; unmatched junction nucleotides: 2. The CDR3 DNA follows: TGTGCCAGCAGCCCAGCGGGGGCCTACGAGCAGTACTTC. Protein: CASSPAGAYEQYF.

The chain has TRBV6-5 and TRBJ2-7, with D perhaps TRBD2 (5 bases). This CDR3 is built from 15 residues. V lost 5 bases to trimming and J lost 0 bases, with 14 bases between them. Germline loops: CDR1 MNHEY, CDR2 SVGAGI. The CDR3: CASSRTDYPSYEQYF. CDR3 coding DNA: TGTGCCAGCAGTCGAACCGACTACCCCTCCTACGAGCAGTACTTC.

The chain combines TRBV5-1 with TRBJ1-1; 7 positions agree with TRBD1. CDR3 length: 14 residues. CDR1 and CDR2 from the germline V gene are SGHRS and YFSETQ. V shed 6 bases and J 0 bases; nucleotides not matched to a gene: 5. CDR3 bases: TGCGCCAGCAAGGCGACAGGGTTGAACACTGAAGCTTTCTTT. This gives the protein CASKATGLNTEAFF.

The chain is built from TRBV6-6 and TRBJ2-5; 8 bases agree with TRBD1. The CDR3 consists of 14 residues. Trimming at V came to 5 bases and at J to 5 bases, leaving 7 bases not matched to a gene. CDR1 is MNHNY and CDR2 is SVGAGI in the germline V gene (reference sequence). DNA of the CDR3: TGTGCCAGCAGTCACCGGGACAGGTTGGAGACCCAGTACTTC. Its protein product is CASSHRDRLETQYF.

The chain joins TRBV15 to TRBJ2-7, with D hard to call. Per germline, CDR1 LNHNV and CDR2 YYDKDF (reference sequence). The CDR3 covers 14 residues. The V end lost 0 bases, the J end lost 7 bases, and 13 bases lay between the germline ends. This CDR3 is CATSREVGQYEQYF. In DNA form, the CDR3 reads TGTGCCACCAGCAGAGAGGTCGGCCAGTATGAGCAGTACTTC.

The V and J genes are TRBV3-1 and TRBJ1-5, with D possibly being TRBD1 (5 bases). The germline V and J ends were trimmed by 1 base and 0 bases, with 10 bases remaining between them. CDR3 length: 16 amino acids. Germline CDR1 LGHDT, CDR2 YNNKEL (reference sequence). CDR3 coding DNA: TGTGCCAGCAGCCAAGGAGGGGAAAATAGCAATCAGCCCCAGCATTTT. Translation gives CASSQGGENSNQPQHF.